The 9 T cell receptor beta chains below were found in one sample sequenced in a study of cytomegalovirus exposure and HLA in healthy donors. The protocol was immunoSEQ multiplex PCR, while the TCRdb copy is restricted to in-frame clones and leaves out a portion. The data hold around 130,000 clones, with roughly 84% observed a single time. Material for sequencing was PBMCs. Receptors originate from a woman in her thirties in good health and CMV-seronegative.

The gene calls are TRBV6-1 and TRBJ2-3; TRBD2 aligns across 13 bases. The germline gives CDR1 MNHNS, CDR2 SASEGT. The CDR3 is 14 amino acids. V shed 10 bases and J 5 bases; nucleotides not matched to a gene: 6. DNA for the CDR3: TGTGCCACCGAGGGACTAGCGGGGCTAGATACGCAGTATTTT. This encodes CATEGLAGLDTQYF.

This chain links TRBV7-9 with TRBJ2-5, with 10 bases lining up with TRBD2. Trimming cost V 4 bases and J 5 bases; bases outside gene matches: 7. The CDR3 has 15 residues. Germline V gene data show CDR1 as SEHNR and CDR2 as FQNEAQ (reference sequence). CDR3 nucleotide sequence: TGTGCCAGCAGCTCAAGCGGGGGGGCACTCGAGACCCAGTACTTC. Protein sequence: CASSSSGGALETQYF.

This chain uses TRBV6-5 with TRBJ1-2; 10 bases are a match to TRBD1. There are 14 residues in the CDR3. After removal of 9 bases from V and 3 bases from J, the junction contained 7 bases not matched to a gene. Germline CDR1 and CDR2: MNHEY and SVGAGI. The DNA of the CDR3 is TGTGCCAGTCTAGACAGGGGGCGCGACTATGGCTACACCTTC. It codes for CASLDRGRDYGYTF.

This clone was detected once. This chain uses TRBV10-3 with TRBJ2-1; 10 bases line up with TRBD2. Germline loops: CDR1 ENHRY, CDR2 SYGVKD. The CDR3 has 16 residues. V dropped 0 bases and J dropped 5; count of bases not matched to a gene: 4. The CDR3 here is CAISESGLAGDNEQFF. The CDR3 coding sequence is TGTGCCATCAGTGAGTCAGGTCTAGCGGGGGACAATGAGCAGTTCTTC.

The chain employs TRBV7-8 and TRBJ1-6; D is possibly TRBD1 (5 bases). Trimming took 6 bases from V and 2 from J, leaving 23 bases between them. CDR3 length equals 19 residues. The V gene's germline CDR1 is SGHVS and CDR2 FQNEAQ. The CDR3, as DNA: TGTGCCAGCAGTTTGGAAATCGGGGGGTGGAAGACCTATAATTCACCCCTCCACTTT. It translates to CASSLEIGGWKTYNSPLHF.

V and J are TRBV27 and TRBJ1-6, with D unclear. Germline CDR1 reads MNHEY; CDR2 reads SMNVEV (reference sequence). V was clipped by 2 bases and J by 4 bases, with 9 bases between them. This CDR3 region has 15 residues. CDR3 protein: CASSLATEYNSPLHF. The CDR3 region has the DNA TGTGCCAGCAGTTTAGCTACAGAGTATAATTCACCCCTCCACTTT.

V gene TRBV5-5 combines with J gene TRBJ2-3; possibly TRBD1 for D (7 bases). Trimming left V 0 bases short and J 2 bases short, with 16 bases between. Germline assignment: CDR1 SGHKS and CDR2 YYEKEE (reference sequence). This CDR3 has 17 residues. CDR3 DNA sequence: TGTGCCAGCAGCTTGGCGCCAGGGGGGCAGTACACAGATACGCAGTATTTT. Amino acid sequence: CASSLAPGGQYTDTQYF.

V gene TRBV15 combines with J gene TRBJ2-5, with 7 bases identical to TRBD1. This CDR3 comprises 15 residues. Unmatched junction bases numbered 7, after V lost 4 bases and J lost 2 bases. CDR1 and CDR2 from the germline V gene are LNHNV and YYDKDF (reference sequence). The CDR3 DNA follows: TGTGCCACCAGCATCGGGACAGAAATACAAGAGACCCAGTACTTC. This sequence encodes CATSIGTEIQETQYF.

V and J are TRBV2 and TRBJ2-1, with D perhaps matching TRBD1 (7 bases). The CDR3 consists of 17 residues. Looked up from germline, CDR1 is SNHLY and CDR2 is FYNNEI. V dropped 3 bases and J dropped 0 bases, with 15 bases sitting between them. The CDR3, as DNA: TGTGCCAGCAGTGAGGGCCCAGGGGGGAGCTCCTACAATGAGCAGTTCTTC. Amino acids: CASSEGPGGSSYNEQFF.